What follows is one T cell receptor (beta chain) and its context. Its antigen is as yet unknown. This entry comes from a study of response to subunit inactivated influenza vaccine. TCRdb independently ran MiXCR on the RT-PCR reads; one entry per CDR3 protein. The sample gives more than 200,000 distinct CDR3 sequences, 12% of which show up once; about 8% is in the top ten. Study-wide results and limits: Authors suggested few new T cells are recruited by each seasonal influenza vaccination.

In germline, CDR1 is LNHNV, CDR2 YYDKDF (reference sequence). Trimming took off 0 bases at V and 2 bases at J, with 9 bases between the two ends. This CDR3 comprises 15 residues. The source was non-naive T cells sorted from PBMCs, collected around two weeks before vaccination. The chain carries TRBV15 and TRBJ2-3; D may be TRBD2 (6 bases). The receptor was isolated from a man aged 45-65 years who received an inactivated influenza vaccine. The CDR3 here is CATSRERLDTDTQYF. The DNA of the CDR3 is TGTGCCACCAGCAGAGAACGACTAGACACAGATACGCAGTATTTT.